This T cell receptor (beta chain) was identified during a study of cytomegalovirus exposure and HLA in healthy donors. The ends were cut back, 5 bases at V and 6 bases at J, with 8 bases in the middle. This CDR3 has 11 residues. Germline lookup yields CDR1 LNHDA and CDR2 SQIVND (reference sequence). Sequencing was performed with immunoSEQ multiplex PCR; in TCRdb, only in-frame clones are kept and a portion is missing. The sample yields about 250,000 clones, roughly 87% seen once. V gene TRBV19 combines with J gene TRBJ2-7; no firm D call. The clonotype originates from a man in his late teens or twenties in good health and CMV-seropositive. The sequencing input was PBMCs. The CDR3 loop reads CASSPGSEQYF. Here the CDR3 DNA reads TGTGCCAGTAGTCCCGGTTCCGAGCAGTACTTC.